This TCR beta chain was recorded in a study of T cells expressing NK-cell markers. Study background: There were seven HCMV-seropositive donors and one seronegative donor among the eight sequenced.

Germline-derived CDR1 and CDR2 are LNHDA and SQIVND (reference sequence). The CDR3 totals 14 residues. As to this clonotype: Its specificity is not known.

Study observations and caveats: The same clonotypes also predominated in the CD3+CD56-NKG2C+ fraction of a handful of donors. Expanded NKG2C+ T cell clones were not confirmed as HCMV-specific.

A 5'RACE template switching approach incorporating UMIs was used to make TCR beta cDNA. TCRdb reprocessed the 5' RACE reads and reports one entry per CDR3 protein, with no DNA. The sample includes 150,000 to 200,000 distinct CDR3 sequences. The TCR sequence derives from a man aged 18-69 years in good health. Sequences were obtained from blood T cells: a sorted CD56 or NKG2C T cell subset, CD4+ or CD8+ T cells, or bulk PBMC T cells (not recorded which). The chain couples TRBV19 to TRBJ2-7; the TCRdb call, TRBD1, lacks DNA for checking. CDR3 sequence: CASSERQAIYEQYF.